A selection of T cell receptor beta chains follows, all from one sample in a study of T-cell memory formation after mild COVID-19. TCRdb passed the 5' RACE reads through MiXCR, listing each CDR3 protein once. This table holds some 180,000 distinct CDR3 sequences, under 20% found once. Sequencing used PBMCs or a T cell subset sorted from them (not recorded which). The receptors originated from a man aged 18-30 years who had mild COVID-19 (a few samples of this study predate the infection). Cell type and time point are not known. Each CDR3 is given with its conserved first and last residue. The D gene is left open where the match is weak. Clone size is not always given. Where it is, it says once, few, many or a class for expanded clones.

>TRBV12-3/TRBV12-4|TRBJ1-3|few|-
TGTGCCAGCAGTTTACGCCCCCAGGGTGATGGAAACACCATATATTTT
CASSLRPQGDGNTIYF
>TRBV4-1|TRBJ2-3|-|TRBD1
TGCGCCAGCAGCCTCGGACAGGGCGTCACAGATACGCAGTATTTT
CASSLGQGVTDTQYF
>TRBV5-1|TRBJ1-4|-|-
TGCGCCAGCAGCTTAGCGGCGATCGGTGAAAAACTGTTTTTT
CASSLAAIGEKLFF
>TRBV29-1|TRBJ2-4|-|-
TGCAGCGCCTGGTGGCAGGGGAAAAACATTCAGTACTTC
CSAWWQGKNIQYF
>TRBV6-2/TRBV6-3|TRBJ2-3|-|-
TGTGCCACCGGACTCACCACAGATACGCAGTATTTT
CATGLTTDTQYF
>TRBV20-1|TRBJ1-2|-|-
TGCAGTGCTAACCGGGGCAGGGTGTATGGCTACACCTTC
CSANRGRVYGYTF
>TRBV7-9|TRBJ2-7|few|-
TGTGCCAGCGCACAGACCTACGAGCAGTACTTC
CASAQTYEQYF
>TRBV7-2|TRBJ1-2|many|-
TGTGCCAGCAGCCCTGGACAGCTCCATGGCTACACCTTC
CASSPGQLHGYTF
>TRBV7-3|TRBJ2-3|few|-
TGTGCCAGCAATAATCGGAGAAGGAGCACAGATACGCAGTATTTT
CASNNRRRSTDTQYF
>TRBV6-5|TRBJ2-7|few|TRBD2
TGTGCCAGCAGTTACGCGGCTAGCGGGGCCTACGAGCAGTACTTC
CASSYAASGAYEQYF
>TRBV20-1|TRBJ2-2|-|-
TGCAGTGCTAGGTTGGTTCAGACCGGGGAGCTGTTTTTT
CSARLVQTGELFF
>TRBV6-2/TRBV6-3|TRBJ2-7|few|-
TGTGCCAGCAGTTACTCGATTGGGGTGGCAGAAGACTACGAGCAGTACTTC
CASSYSIGVAEDYEQYF
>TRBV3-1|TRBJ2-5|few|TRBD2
TGTGCCAGCAGCTTAGCGGGGGGGCCATTAGAGACCCAGTACTTC
CASSLAGGPLETQYF
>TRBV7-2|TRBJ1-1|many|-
TGTGCCAGCAGCTTATATACGGTACAGAACACTGAAGCTTTCTTT
CASSLYTVQNTEAFF
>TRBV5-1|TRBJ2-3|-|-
TGCGCCAGCAGCTTGTTCTCATCGGGGTCCCCAGATACGCAGTATTTT
CASSLFSSGSPDTQYF
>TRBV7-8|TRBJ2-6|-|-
TGTGCCATTACCCCGGCCCGCTCTGGGGCCAACGTCCTGACTTTC
CAITPARSGANVLTF
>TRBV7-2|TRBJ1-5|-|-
TGTGCCAGCAGCCCGAGCCCGGTTGATCAGCCCCAGCATTTT
CASSPSPVDQPQHF
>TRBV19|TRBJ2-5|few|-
TGTGCCGCATCCCGCGACAGGTCCGACCAAGAGACCCAGTACTTC
CAASRDRSDQETQYF
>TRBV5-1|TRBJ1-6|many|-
TGCGCCAGCAGCAATCAGGGGCATAATTCACCCCTCCACTTT
CASSNQGHNSPLHF
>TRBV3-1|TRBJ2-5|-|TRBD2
TGTGCCAGCAGCCAGACTAGCGGGGACCAAGAGACCCAGTACTTC
CASSQTSGDQETQYF
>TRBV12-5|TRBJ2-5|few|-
TGTGCTAGTGGTTTCTGGACTGAAGAGACCCAGTACTTC
CASGFWTEETQYF
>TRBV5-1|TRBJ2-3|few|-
TGCGCCAGCAGCCCCGCGTCCTCCACAGATACGCAGTATTTT
CASSPASSTDTQYF
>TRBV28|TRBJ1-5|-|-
TGTGCCAGCAGTTTAGTGGAGAATAGCAATCAGCCCCAGCATTTT
CASSLVENSNQPQHF
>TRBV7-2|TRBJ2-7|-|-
TGTGCCAGCAGCTTCGGGGAAAACTCCTACGAGCAGTACTTC
CASSFGENSYEQYF
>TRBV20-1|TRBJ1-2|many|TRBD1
TGCAGTGCTACGACAGGGCCCACCTATGGCTACACCTTC
CSATTGPTYGYTF
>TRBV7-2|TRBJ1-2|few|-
TGTGCCAGCAGCCCTATGACAGACCTAGTTTATGGCTACACCTTC
CASSPMTDLVYGYTF
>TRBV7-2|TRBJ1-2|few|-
TGTGCCAGCAGCTTAGTACGGGACAACTATGGCTACACCTTC
CASSLVRDNYGYTF
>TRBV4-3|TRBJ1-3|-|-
TGCGCCAGCAGCCGGGACCCGTGGAGCTCTGGAAACACCATATATTTT
CASSRDPWSSGNTIYF
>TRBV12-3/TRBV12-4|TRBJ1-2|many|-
TGTGCCAGCAGCTCCGACAGGAAACCCTCCTATGGCTACACCTTC
CASSSDRKPSYGYTF